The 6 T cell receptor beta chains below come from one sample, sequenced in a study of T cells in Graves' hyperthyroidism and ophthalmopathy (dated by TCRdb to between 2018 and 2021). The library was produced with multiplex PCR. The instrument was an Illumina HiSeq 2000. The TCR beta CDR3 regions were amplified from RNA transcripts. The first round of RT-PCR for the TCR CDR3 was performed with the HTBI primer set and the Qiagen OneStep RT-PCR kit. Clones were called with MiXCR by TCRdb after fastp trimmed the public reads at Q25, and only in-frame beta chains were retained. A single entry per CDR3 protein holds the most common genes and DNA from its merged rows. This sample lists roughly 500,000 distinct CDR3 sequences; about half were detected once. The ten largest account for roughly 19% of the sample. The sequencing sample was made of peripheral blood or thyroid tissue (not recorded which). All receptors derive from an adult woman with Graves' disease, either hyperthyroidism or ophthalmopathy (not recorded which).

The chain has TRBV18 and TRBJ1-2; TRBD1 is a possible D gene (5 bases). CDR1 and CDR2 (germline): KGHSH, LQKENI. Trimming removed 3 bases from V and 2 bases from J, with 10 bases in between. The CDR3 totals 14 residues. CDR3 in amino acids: CASSPRDGNYGYTF. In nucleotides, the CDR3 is TGTGCCAGCTCACCCCGGGACGGAAACTATGGCTACACCTTC. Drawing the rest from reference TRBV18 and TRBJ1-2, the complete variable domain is NAGVMQNPRHLVRRRGQEARLRCSPMKGHSHVYWYRQLPEEGLKFMVYLQKENIIDESGMPKERFSAEFPKEGPSILRIQQVVRGDSAAYFCASSPRDGNYGYTFGSGTRLTVV.

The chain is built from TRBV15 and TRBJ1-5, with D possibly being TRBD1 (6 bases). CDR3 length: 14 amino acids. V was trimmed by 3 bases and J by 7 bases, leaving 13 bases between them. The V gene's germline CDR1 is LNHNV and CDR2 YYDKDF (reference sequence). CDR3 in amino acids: CATSSRGQFQPQHF. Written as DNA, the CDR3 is TGTGCCACCAGCAGTCGTGGACAGTTCCAGCCCCAGCATTTT.

The CDR3 region has the DNA TGTGCCTGGGGTAAACGGGACAGGGTCGACGAGCAGTACTTC. Translation gives CAWGKRDRVDEQYF. The rearrangement joins TRBV30 to TRBJ2-7; TRBD1 aligns across 9 bases. V shed 5 bases, J shed 5 bases, and the junction held 10 bases outside the gene matches. Germline CDR1 reads GTSNPN; CDR2 reads SVGIG (reference sequence). This CDR3 has 14 amino acids.

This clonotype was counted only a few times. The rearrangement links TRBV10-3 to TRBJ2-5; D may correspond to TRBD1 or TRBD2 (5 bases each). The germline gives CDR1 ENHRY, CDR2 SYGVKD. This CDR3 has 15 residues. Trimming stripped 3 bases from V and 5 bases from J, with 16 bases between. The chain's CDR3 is CAISDPPGTMETQYF. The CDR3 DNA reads TGTGCCATCAGTGACCCGCCTGGGACGATGGAGACCCAGTACTTC.

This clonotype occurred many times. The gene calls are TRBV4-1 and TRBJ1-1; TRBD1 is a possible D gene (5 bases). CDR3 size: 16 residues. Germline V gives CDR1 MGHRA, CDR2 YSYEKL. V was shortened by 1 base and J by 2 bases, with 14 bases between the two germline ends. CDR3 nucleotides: TGCGCCAGCAGCCAAGGGCGAGGGGCCTTAAACACTGAAGCTTTCTTT. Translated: CASSQGRGALNTEAFF.

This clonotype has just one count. For the CDR3, the DNA is TGTGCCAGCACCGGGAAGGGGTACGAGCAGTACTTC. It specifies CASTGKGYEQYF. The chain combines TRBV7-9 with TRBJ2-7; TRBD1 or TRBD2 may be the D gene (5 bases each). CDR1 SEHNR and CDR2 FQNEAQ come from the germline V gene (reference sequence). Trimming left V 7 bases short and J 4 bases short, with 11 bases between. This CDR3 region has 12 residues.